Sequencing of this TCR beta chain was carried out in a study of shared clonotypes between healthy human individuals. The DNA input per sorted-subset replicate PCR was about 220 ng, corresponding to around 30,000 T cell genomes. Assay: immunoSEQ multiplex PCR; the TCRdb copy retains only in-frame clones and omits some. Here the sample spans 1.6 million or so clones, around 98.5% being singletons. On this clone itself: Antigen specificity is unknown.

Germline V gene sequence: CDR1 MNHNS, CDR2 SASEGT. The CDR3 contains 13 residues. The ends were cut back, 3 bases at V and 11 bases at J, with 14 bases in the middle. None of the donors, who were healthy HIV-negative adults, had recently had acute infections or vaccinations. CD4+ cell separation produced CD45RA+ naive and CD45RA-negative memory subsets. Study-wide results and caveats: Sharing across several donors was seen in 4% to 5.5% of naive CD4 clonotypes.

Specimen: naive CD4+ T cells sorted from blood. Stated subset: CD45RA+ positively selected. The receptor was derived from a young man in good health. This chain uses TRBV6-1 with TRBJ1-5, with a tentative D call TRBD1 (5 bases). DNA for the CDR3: TGTGCCAGCAGTGACGCCGGACAAGGAGCCCAGCATTTT. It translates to CASSDAGQGAQHF.